Listed below are T cell receptor beta chains from one sample, sequenced in a study of cytomegalovirus exposure and HLA in healthy donors. Sequencing was performed with immunoSEQ multiplex PCR; in TCRdb, only in-frame clones are kept and a portion is missing. Of under 200,000 clones in the sample, 65% to 85% were seen once. Sequences were obtained from PBMCs. These receptors all stem from a male donor in good health and CMV-seropositive. The CDR3 runs from the conserved cysteine through the conserved F or W. Fields, in order: D gene, J gene, CDR3 length, V gene, CDR3 protein. D genes are given only for firm matches.

D gene: TRBD1; J gene: TRBJ1-6; CDR3 length: 14; V gene: TRBV6-1; CDR3 protein: CASSEGPGGAPLHF
D gene: NA; J gene: TRBJ1-5; CDR3 length: 15; V gene: TRBV25-1; CDR3 protein: CASSDPGSPNQPQHF
D gene: NA; J gene: TRBJ2-7; CDR3 length: 18; V gene: TRBV27; CDR3 protein: CASSLSYHRANVGYEQYF
D gene: TRBD2; J gene: TRBJ2-3; CDR3 length: 16; V gene: TRBV18; CDR3 protein: CASADGPGLGTDTQYF
D gene: NA; J gene: TRBJ1-3; CDR3 length: 13; V gene: TRBV2; CDR3 protein: CASKQYSGNTIYF
D gene: NA; J gene: TRBJ1-5; CDR3 length: 17; V gene: TRBV27; CDR3 protein: CASSRGGAGRPNQPQHF
D gene: NA; J gene: TRBJ2-1; CDR3 length: 15; V gene: TRBV28; CDR3 protein: CASSYSESAYNEQFF
D gene: TRBD2; J gene: TRBJ2-7; CDR3 length: 16; V gene: TRBV4-1; CDR3 protein: CASSQLEREGSYEQYF
D gene: NA; J gene: TRBJ2-3; CDR3 length: 11; V gene: TRBV7-9; CDR3 protein: CASSPTDTQYF
D gene: TRBD1; J gene: NA; CDR3 length: 15; V gene: TRBV10-3; CDR3 protein: CATNAGTGKSYEQYF
D gene: TRBD1; J gene: TRBJ1-5; CDR3 length: 16; V gene: TRBV28; CDR3 protein: CASSLWGQGIHQPQHF
D gene: TRBD1; J gene: TRBJ2-2; CDR3 length: 18; V gene: TRBV7-8; CDR3 protein: CASSLALGTGSYTGELFF
D gene: TRBD2; J gene: TRBJ2-3; CDR3 length: 16; V gene: TRBV2; CDR3 protein: CASRASGSPSTDTQYF
D gene: TRBD2; J gene: TRBJ2-7; CDR3 length: 18; V gene: TRBV7-9; CDR3 protein: CSSSHSKTSGRPDYEQYF
D gene: NA; J gene: TRBJ2-3; CDR3 length: 13; V gene: TRBV27; CDR3 protein: CASSLSRADTQYF
D gene: NA; J gene: TRBJ2-6; CDR3 length: 17; V gene: TRBV28; CDR3 protein: CASSQAFLLSGANVLTF
D gene: NA; J gene: TRBJ1-5; CDR3 length: 15; V gene: TRBV5-7; CDR3 protein: CASSLAEYSNQPQHF
D gene: NA; J gene: TRBJ2-7; CDR3 length: 12; V gene: TRBV25-1; CDR3 protein: CASSDREYEQYF
D gene: TRBD1; J gene: TRBJ1-2; CDR3 length: 16; V gene: TRBV7-2; CDR3 protein: CASSLEGARGLEGYTF
D gene: TRBD1; J gene: TRBJ2-7; CDR3 length: 16; V gene: TRBV19; CDR3 protein: CASRGTGRGGLDEQYF
D gene: TRBD2; J gene: TRBJ2-2; CDR3 length: 15; V gene: TRBV28; CDR3 protein: CASRTLAANTGELFF
D gene: NA; J gene: TRBJ1-2; CDR3 length: 16; V gene: TRBV5-8; CDR3 protein: CASSWHSGTLNYGYTF
D gene: NA; J gene: TRBJ1-2; CDR3 length: 15; V gene: TRBV4-1; CDR3 protein: CASSSERGLDYGYTF
D gene: NA; J gene: TRBJ1-5; CDR3 length: 14; V gene: TRBV11-2; CDR3 protein: CASSAQGRNQPQHF
D gene: NA; J gene: TRBJ2-7; CDR3 length: 15; V gene: TRBV4-1; CDR3 protein: CASTQGQGNSYEQYF
D gene: NA; J gene: TRBJ1-1; CDR3 length: 13; V gene: TRBV18; CDR3 protein: CASSPPLARGAFF
D gene: NA; J gene: TRBJ1-1; CDR3 length: 14; V gene: TRBV21-1; CDR3 protein: CASPQGGGDTEAFF
D gene: TRBD1; J gene: TRBJ1-1; CDR3 length: 15; V gene: TRBV18; CDR3 protein: CASSPSEQGISEAFF
D gene: NA; J gene: TRBJ2-7; CDR3 length: 15; V gene: TRBV7-9; CDR3 protein: CASSLGAGVSYEQYF
D gene: TRBD1; J gene: TRBJ1-1; CDR3 length: 18; V gene: TRBV7-8; CDR3 protein: CASSSPVGQWVSDTEAFF
D gene: NA; J gene: TRBJ1-5; CDR3 length: 12; V gene: TRBV2; CDR3 protein: CASQGLGQPQHF
D gene: TRBD1; J gene: TRBJ1-1; CDR3 length: 15; V gene: TRBV28; CDR3 protein: CASRTAGTAPPEAFF
D gene: TRBD2; J gene: TRBJ2-1; CDR3 length: 17; V gene: TRBV5-1; CDR3 protein: CASSYLLGGGRAGEQFF
D gene: NA; J gene: TRBJ1-1; CDR3 length: 17; V gene: TRBV5-1; CDR3 protein: CASSLEWQGMSPTEAFF
D gene: NA; J gene: TRBJ2-7; CDR3 length: 14; V gene: TRBV7-9; CDR3 protein: CASSPGGTDYEQYF
D gene: NA; J gene: TRBJ2-2; CDR3 length: 14; V gene: TRBV6-4; CDR3 protein: CASSETQGNGELFF
D gene: NA; J gene: TRBJ2-3; CDR3 length: 16; V gene: TRBV21-1; CDR3 protein: CASSKPDRRGTDTQYF